The 31 T cell receptor beta chains below were found in one sample sequenced in a study of radiation and T cells in renal cell carcinoma (dated by TCRdb to the early 2020s). Library preparation was by the immunoSEQ multiplex PCR assay. TCRdb limited this immuneACCESS table to in-frame rearrangements with V and J called. A share of clones is missing; checked studies link under half to unresolved V genes, and the rest is unexplained. Present in this sample are 120,000 to 150,000 clones, less than 90% of which were seen just once. Jointly, the top ten make up roughly 23% of the sample. The sample's time point label is to be understood as: baseline pretreatment blood. The treatment or condition label, as the study defines it: 15 Gy SBRT to primary tumor, nephrectomy 4 weeks later. The sample consisted of blood, taken from a patient whose treatment included radiotherapy and nephrectomy. The receptors were gathered from a woman aged 45-59 years with renal cell carcinoma.

In this sample, this clone turned up once. V gene TRBV7-2 combines with J gene TRBJ2-5, with D possibly TRBD1 on 5 matching bases. CDR1 and CDR2 (germline): SGHTA, FQGNSA. The CDR3 consists of 14 residues. V was pared by 2 bases and J by 6 bases, with 13 bases between. CDR3 residues: CASSLSRGQKTQYF. The CDR3 nucleotides read TGTGCCAGCAGCTTATCAAGGGGTCAGAAGACCCAGTACTTC.

The V call is TRBV5-1, the J call TRBJ2-1, with D perhaps TRBD2 (5 bases). The CDR3 runs 15 residues. Deletions cut 2 bases from V and 5 bases from J, with 14 bases between. Germline V gene lookup returns CDR1 SGHRS and CDR2 YFSETQ. The CDR3 DNA reads as TGCGCCAGCAGCTTCTTGGAGGAGATAGACAATGAGCAGTTCTTC. Encoded protein: CASSFLEEIDNEQFF.

V gene TRBV7-2 combines with J gene TRBJ2-2; no clear D gene. The V end was cut by 1 base, the J end by 6 bases, with 6 bases between. Per germline, CDR1 SGHTA and CDR2 FQGNSA. The CDR3 loop spans 13 amino acids. CDR3 protein: CASSLEWAGELFF. CDR3 bases: TGTGCCAGCAGCTTAGAGTGGGCCGGGGAGCTGTTTTTT.

This clone was found once. The CDR3 sequence: CASSFEPPRDPPHNTQYF. DNA of the CDR3: TGTGCCAGCAGCTTCGAACCTCCGAGGGACCCACCCCACAATACGCAGTATTTT. The rearrangement uses TRBV7-2 and TRBJ2-3; D possibly uses TRBD1 or TRBD2 (5 bases each). Trimming shortened V by 3 bases and J by 7 bases, and 26 bases separated the two germline ends. Per the germline V gene, CDR1 is SGHTA and CDR2 is FQGNSA. The length of the CDR3 is 18 residues.

The rearrangement joins TRBV5-1 to TRBJ1-3; 7 bases fit TRBD1. Trimming at V came to 0 bases and at J to 0 bases, leaving 6 bases not matched to a gene. The CDR3 loop spans 17 amino acids. Germline V gene lookup returns CDR1 SGHRS and CDR2 YFSETQ. This CDR3 reads CASSLVGQAFSGNTIYF. CDR3 DNA sequence: TGCGCCAGCAGCTTGGTAGGACAGGCATTCTCTGGAAACACCATATATTTT.

The chain uses TRBV10-3 and TRBJ2-3; no clear D. The CDR3 runs 15 residues. From germline, CDR1 is ENHRY and CDR2 SYGVKD. V was trimmed by 0 bases and J by 3 bases, leaving 10 bases between them. CDR3 nucleotides: TGTGCCATCAGTGAGTCGACCTCCCGAACAGATACGCAGTATTTT. It translates to CAISESTSRTDTQYF.

CDR3 amino acids: CASQGTGTKIHNQPQHF. The CDR3 DNA reads as TGTGCCAGTCAAGGGACAGGAACAAAAATCCACAATCAGCCCCAGCATTTT. This sequence joins TRBV19 and TRBJ1-5, with 8 bases aligning to TRBD1. This CDR3 comprises 17 residues. The V and J ends lost 8 bases and 3 bases, in that order; junction bases with no gene match: 15. Germline CDR1 LNHDA, CDR2 SQIVND (reference sequence). Together with reference TRBV19 and TRBJ1-5, the CDR3 gives the full variable domain: DGGITQSPKYLFRKEGQNVTLSCEQNLNHDAMYWYRQDPGQGLRLIYYSQIVNDFQKGDIAEGYSVSREKKESFPLTVTSAQKNPTAFYLCASQGTGTKIHNQPQHFGDGTRLSIL.

This rearrangement joins TRBV30 to TRBJ1-3; TRBD1 matches 10 bases. The germline gives CDR1 GTSNPN, CDR2 SVGIG (reference sequence). The CDR3 is 17 residues long. V dropped 4 bases and J dropped 4; count of bases not matched to a gene: 13. The CDR3 sequence is CAWNHPGQGQLGNTIYF. CDR3 bases: TGTGCCTGGAATCACCCGGGACAGGGGCAGCTCGGAAACACCATATATTTT.

The CDR3 here is CASSEDRDDEQFF. DNA of the CDR3: TGTGCCAGCAGTGAGGACAGGGACGATGAGCAGTTCTTC. This chain joins TRBV6-4 and TRBJ2-1, with TRBD1 identical over 8 bases. V was pared by 3 bases and J by 8 bases, with 3 bases of the junction left unmatched. Germline V gene sequence: CDR1 MRHNA, CDR2 SNTAGT. The CDR3 has 13 amino acids.

The chain couples TRBV5-1 to TRBJ1-3; D is unresolved. The CDR3 is 14 amino acids. The ends were cut back, 0 bases at V and 2 bases at J, with 6 bases in the middle. From germline, CDR1 is SGHRS and CDR2 YFSETQ. The CDR3 coding sequence is TGCGCCAGCAGCTTGGAACCGGCTGGAAACACCATATATTTT. This encodes CASSLEPAGNTIYF.

The chain joins TRBV28 to TRBJ1-2; no reliable D call. CDR3 length: 13 residues. Germline CDR1 MDHEN, CDR2 SYDVKM. Trimming took 2 bases from V and 4 from J, leaving 8 bases between them. CDR3 sequence reads: CASSLRETYGYTF. The CDR3 DNA follows: TGTGCCAGCAGTTTAAGGGAGACCTATGGCTACACCTTC.

This sequence joins TRBV28 and TRBJ2-5; unclear D gene. From germline, CDR1 is MDHEN and CDR2 SYDVKM. The CDR3 runs to 11 residues. Trimming removed 3 bases at V and 3 bases at J, with 2 bases between. The CDR3 reads CASSLEETQYF. In DNA, the CDR3 is TGTGCCAGCAGTTTGGAAGAGACCCAGTACTTC.

The chain recombines TRBV19 with TRBJ2-7; 7 positions agree with TRBD2. The CDR3 sequence is 13 residues long. Looked up from germline, CDR1 is LNHDA and CDR2 is SQIVND (reference sequence). V gave up 4 bases and J gave up 5 bases; unmatched junction bases: 5. CDR3 DNA: TGTGCCAGTAGTACCCGGGGGGTTCACGAGCAGTACTTC. Amino acids: CASSTRGVHEQYF.

The chain joins TRBV7-8 to TRBJ1-4; D is ambiguous. The CDR3 has 15 residues. V shed 2 bases and J shed 3 bases, with 10 bases lying between them. Per germline, CDR1 SGHVS and CDR2 FQNEAQ. The CDR3 reads CASSLWSGANEKLFF. The CDR3, as DNA: TGTGCCAGCAGCTTATGGTCCGGGGCTAATGAAAAACTGTTTTTT.

V gene TRBV5-1 combines with J gene TRBJ1-4; D unresolved. Germline assignment: CDR1 SGHRS and CDR2 YFSETQ. Trimming stripped 5 bases from V and 4 bases from J, with 9 bases between. The CDR3 sequence is 13 residues long. The CDR3 region is CASSPGINEKLFF. The CDR3 region has the DNA TGCGCCAGCAGTCCGGGGATTAATGAAAAACTGTTTTTT.

In its sample, this clone was seen once. V and J are TRBV5-1 and TRBJ1-4; perhaps TRBD1 as D (6 bases). Looked up from germline, CDR1 is SGHRS and CDR2 is YFSETQ. V lost 9 bases and J lost 3, with 15 bases in between. This CDR3 is 14 amino acids long. CDR3 in amino acids: CATRGVGANEKLFF. The DNA of the CDR3 is TGCGCCACCAGGGGAGTTGGGGCTAATGAAAAACTGTTTTTT.

This sequence joins TRBV5-4 and TRBJ2-5; D may be TRBD1 (6 bases). V shed 1 base and J shed 5 bases, with 9 bases lying between them. In germline, CDR1 is SGHNT, CDR2 YYREEE (reference sequence). The CDR3 runs to 13 residues. In DNA form, the CDR3 reads TGTGCCAGCAGCTTGTTTCAGGGGGAGACCCAGTACTTC. Translated, it gives CASSLFQGETQYF.

The V call is TRBV10-3, the J call TRBJ1-1, with no clear D. Germline lookup yields CDR1 ENHRY and CDR2 SYGVKD. Trimming removed 8 bases from V and 0 bases from J, with 13 bases in between. The CDR3 sequence is 14 residues long. For the CDR3, the DNA is TGTGCCATCCGGGCAGCAATAATGAACACTGAAGCTTTCTTT. Translated, it gives CAIRAAIMNTEAFF.

As DNA, the CDR3 is TGTGCCATCAGTCCGGGAATGAGCAATCAGCCCCAGCATTTT. Its protein is CAISPGMSNQPQHF. The chain combines TRBV10-3 with TRBJ1-5; D remains unclear. CDR3 length: 14 amino acids. Trimming stripped 5 bases from V and 1 base from J, with 9 bases between. Germline-derived CDR1 and CDR2 are ENHRY and SYGVKD.

V usage is TRBV9 and J usage is TRBJ2-7; 8 bases agree with TRBD1. The CDR3 is 14 residues long. The junction had 7 bases not matched to a gene; V was cut back by 7 bases and J by 1 base. CDR1 is SGDLS and CDR2 is YYNGEE in the germline V gene. The CDR3 bases are TGTGCCAGCGGAAAGGGACAGGAGTCCTACGAGCAGTACTTC. Translating gives CASGKGQESYEQYF.

This chain joins TRBV21-1 and TRBJ2-7; the table's D call, TRBD2, has no DNA check behind it. TRBV21-1 is a pseudogene segment. The CDR3 length is 14 residues. The CDR3 nucleotides read TGTGCCAGCAGCCGGGGGGACACAGCCTACGAGCAGTACTTC. Amino acid sequence: CASSRGDTAYEQYF.

The chain joins TRBV9 to TRBJ1-2; 12 bases map to TRBD1. Germline V gene data show CDR1 as SGDLS and CDR2 as YYNGEE. CDR3 length: 16 residues. Unmatched junction bases numbered 11, after V lost 4 bases and J lost 7 bases. DNA of the CDR3: TGTGCCAGCAGCCCATTCTGGGACAGGGGGCAAGGTGGCTACACCTTC. It yields the protein CASSPFWDRGQGGYTF.

The CDR3, as DNA: TGTGCCAGCCTCCCTAGCGGGAAGGATGAGCAGTTCTTC. Protein product: CASLPSGKDEQFF. The chain combines TRBV11-2 with TRBJ2-1, with TRBD2 matching over 9 bases. J was trimmed by 8 bases and V by 8 bases; bases with no gene match: 7. The length of the CDR3 is 13 residues. Germline assignment: CDR1 SGHAT and CDR2 FQNNGV. Variable domain in full (rest from reference TRBV11-2 and TRBJ2-1): EAGVAQSPRYKIIEKRQSVAFWCNPISGHATLYWYQQILGQGPKLLIQFQNNGVVDDSQLPKDRFSAERLKGVDSTLKIQPAKLEDSAVYLCASLPSGKDEQFFGPGTRLTVL.

This chain joins TRBV25-1 and TRBJ1-2; D is perhaps TRBD1 (5 bases). Looked up from germline, CDR1 is MGHDK and CDR2 is SYGVNS. This CDR3 region has 13 residues. V dropped 8 bases and J dropped 3 bases, with 13 bases sitting between them. The CDR3 sequence is CASRRGEDYGYTF. The CDR3 DNA reads as TGTGCCAGCCGACGAGGGGAAGACTATGGCTACACCTTC.

The chain joins TRBV6-5 to TRBJ2-7; D is undetermined. Germline CDR1 reads MNHEY; CDR2 reads SVGAGI. V was cut by 6 bases and J by 3 bases, with 18 bases left in between. The CDR3 extends over 15 amino acids. DNA of the CDR3: TGTGCCAGCAGCCCATCCCCCCGGGTGGGCTACGAGCAGTACTTC. Its protein is CASSPSPRVGYEQYF.

The chain couples TRBV28 to TRBJ2-5; tentatively, D is TRBD1 or TRBD2 (5 bases each). The ends were cut back, 10 bases at V and 3 bases at J, with 12 bases in the middle. The CDR3 is 12 residues long. Germline V gives CDR1 MDHEN, CDR2 SYDVKM. CDR3: CATLLGEETQYF. CDR3 DNA sequence: TGTGCCACCTTACTAGGGGAAGAGACCCAGTACTTC.

This sequence joins TRBV27 and TRBJ1-4; D possibly corresponds to TRBD1 (5 bases). The V end lost 5 bases, the J end lost 8 bases, and 18 bases lay between the germline ends. CDR3 length equals 15 residues. Germline V lookup: CDR1 MNHEY, CDR2 SMNVEV (reference sequence). The DNA for the CDR3 is TGTGCCAGCAGTCGCGGCACGGGTGGGGACGAAAAACTGTTTTTT. Translated, it gives CASSRGTGGDEKLFF. The whole variable domain, filled in from reference TRBV27 and TRBJ1-4, reads EAQVTQNPRYLITVTGKKLTVTCSQNMNHEYMSWYRQDPGLGLRQIYYSMNVEVTDKGDVPEGYKVSRKEKRNFPLILESPSPNQTSLYFCASSRGTGGDEKLFFGSGTQLSVL.

The rearrangement links TRBV30 to TRBJ1-1; D unclear. V lost 3 bases and J lost 4, with 12 bases in between. Per the germline V gene, CDR1 is GTSNPN and CDR2 is SVGIG (reference sequence). The CDR3 totals 13 residues. The CDR3 here is CAWSAGYGTEAFF. As DNA, the CDR3 is TGTGCCTGGAGCGCAGGTTATGGCACTGAAGCTTTCTTT.

The chain employs TRBV27 and TRBJ2-7, with 8 bases fitting TRBD2. The V segment lost 7 bases and the J segment 5 bases; nucleotides outside the gene matches: 10. CDR3 length equals 14 residues. Germline V gene sequence: CDR1 MNHEY, CDR2 SMNVEV (reference sequence). The CDR3 loop reads CASTTDWTSNEQYF. The CDR3 bases are TGTGCCAGCACTACTGACTGGACTAGCAACGAGCAGTACTTC.

This chain links TRBV29-1 with TRBJ2-7, with 8 bases that match TRBD1. The V gene's germline CDR1 is SQVTM and CDR2 ANQGSEA. V was clipped by 6 bases and J by 7 bases; unmatched bases: 8. The CDR3 is 12 residues long. CDR3 DNA: TGCAGCGTGGCGGAGCAGGGGGCGGAGCAGTACTTC. Translation gives CSVAEQGAEQYF.

This clone was seen only once. CDR3 residues: CASSVGAAGVAGELFF. DNA of the CDR3: TGTGCCAGCAGCGTAGGGGCAGCGGGGGTGGCCGGGGAGCTGTTTTTT. The genes are TRBV9 and TRBJ2-2, with TRBD2 identical over 8 bases. The junction had 7 bases not matched to a gene; V was cut back by 0 bases and J by 6 bases. CDR1 is SGDLS, CDR2 YYNGEE, per germline. This CDR3 contains 16 residues.